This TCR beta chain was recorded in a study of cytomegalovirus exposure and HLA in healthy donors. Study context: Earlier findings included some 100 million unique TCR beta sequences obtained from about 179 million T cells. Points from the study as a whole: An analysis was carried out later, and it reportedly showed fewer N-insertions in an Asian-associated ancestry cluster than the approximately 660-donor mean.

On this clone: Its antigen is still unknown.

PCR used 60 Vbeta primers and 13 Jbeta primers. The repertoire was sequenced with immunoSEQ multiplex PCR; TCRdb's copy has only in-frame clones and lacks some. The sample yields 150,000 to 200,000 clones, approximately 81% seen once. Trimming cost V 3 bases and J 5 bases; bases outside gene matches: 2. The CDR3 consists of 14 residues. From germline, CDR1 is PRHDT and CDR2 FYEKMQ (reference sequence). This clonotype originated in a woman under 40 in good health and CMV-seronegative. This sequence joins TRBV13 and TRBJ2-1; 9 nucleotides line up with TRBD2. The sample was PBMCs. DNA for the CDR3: TGTGCCAGCAGCTTGACTAGCGGAAACAATGAGCAGTTCTTC. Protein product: CASSLTSGNNEQFF.